This TCR beta chain stems from a study of beta chain features in type 1 diabetes. This clone was observed a few times. This CDR3 is 15 amino acids long. Germline V gene sequence: CDR1 SGHNT, CDR2 YYREEE (reference sequence). V lost 6 bases and J lost 5; bases outside the gene matches: 11. Every bit of the isolated RNA underwent reverse transcription, so sequencing read expressed TCRB transcripts. Assay: immunoSEQ multiplex PCR; the TCRdb copy retains only in-frame clones and omits some. The sample includes 150,000 to 190,000 clones, 8.1% of them seen just once. The material sequenced was central memory CD4+ T cells from blood. This TCR derives from a man aged 18 to 30 in good health. This chain uses TRBV5-4 with TRBJ2-7; 10 positions match TRBD1. CDR3 amino acids: CASNPGTGDVNEQYF. CDR3 coding DNA: TGTGCCAGCAACCCCGGGACAGGGGATGTTAACGAGCAGTACTTC.